This TCR beta chain derives from a study of blood T cell repertoires in COVID-19. TCRdb's table, derived via immunoSEQ multiplex PCR, lists solely in-frame clones and lacks some. The table has under 150,000 clones, roughly three quarters seen once; the top ten hold roughly 4.5%. Germline CDR1 ENHRY, CDR2 SYGVKD. The CDR3 consists of 18 residues. V gave up 5 bases and J gave up 0 bases; unmatched junction bases: 15. The rearrangement links TRBV10-3 to TRBJ1-1, with TRBD1 matching 7 bases. The TCR sequence derives from a man aged 60 to 69 with acute or convalescent COVID-19. The sequenced sample consisted of peripheral blood. The CDR3 spells CAISIHGTDLPMNTEAFF. CDR3 nucleotides: TGTGCCATCAGTATTCACGGGACAGATCTACCTATGAACACTGAAGCTTTCTTT.